A selection of T cell receptor beta chains follows, all from one sample in a study of T-cell reconstitution after alpha-beta-depleted transplantation in children. TCRdb independently ran MiXCR on the PCR reads; one entry per CDR3 protein. The sample has around 450,000 distinct CDR3 sequences; 10% are singletons. The sequencing used PBMCs, collected before TCRalphabeta/CD19-depleted stem cell transplant. Receptors were obtained from a child between 2 and 9 years old with inherited bone marrow failure, due to receive a stem cell transplant. Both conserved end residues are part of each CDR3. The D gene is left open where the match is weak. Some rows mark clone size as missing; the rest say once, few, many or name a class of expanded clone.

>TRBD2|TRBJ2-1|many|TRBV20-1
CVLLADQFEQFF
TGCGTCTTACTAGCGGACCAATTCGAGCAGTTCTTC
>.|TRBJ2-3|.|TRBV19
CASSMGTGSTDTQYF
TGTGCCAGTAGTATGGGGACCGGGAGCACAGATACGCAGTATTTT
>TRBD2|TRBJ2-3|many|TRBV20-1
CSARMGREISDTQYF
TGCAGTGCTAGGATGGGGCGGGAGATCTCAGATACGCAGTATTTT
>TRBD2|TRBJ2-7|.|TRBV27
CASSHGTSGIEEQYF
TGTGCCAGCAGTCACGGGACTAGCGGGATTGAGGAGCAGTACTTC
>.|TRBJ2-2|many|TRBV12-3/TRBV12-4
CASRFSTANTGELFF
TGTGCCAGCAGATTTAGTACAGCGAACACCGGGGAGCTGTTTTTT
>TRBD2|TRBJ2-3|many|TRBV7-2
CASSFGGTSWGTQYF
TGTGCCAGCAGCTTTGGTGGGACTAGTTGGGGTACGCAGTATTTT
>.|TRBJ2-2|many|TRBV7-9
CASTVGQAGTGELFF
TGTGCCAGCACCGTCGGGCAGGCGGGCACCGGGGAGCTGTTTTTT
>.|TRBJ1-2|many|TRBV12-3/TRBV12-4
CASSHGSYGYTF
TGTGCCAGCAGTCACGGGAGCTATGGCTACACCTTC
>TRBD1|TRBJ2-5|.|TRBV29-1
CSGGQVGVETQYF
TGCAGCGGCGGACAGGTTGGGGTGGAGACCCAGTACTTC
>.|TRBJ1-2|few|TRBV6-2/TRBV6-3
CASSYSPRGGYTF
TGTGCCAGCAGTTACTCGCCTAGGGGCGGCTACACCTTC
>.|TRBJ2-7|many|TRBV20-1
CSAGVSYEQYF
TGCAGTGCTGGGGTCTCCTACGAGCAGTACTTC
>.|TRBJ2-1|many|TRBV6-1
CASAPGSQGNEQFF
TGTGCCAGCGCACCGGGATCCCAAGGCAATGAGCAGTTCTTC
>.|TRBJ2-1|many|TRBV4-2
CASSQDRGSESSYNEQFF
TGTGCCAGCAGCCAAGATCGGGGTAGCGAGAGCTCCTACAATGAGCAGTTCTTC
>.|TRBJ2-5|many|TRBV20-1
CSARDGERVQETQYF
TGCAGTGCTAGAGATGGGGAGAGGGTCCAAGAGACCCAGTACTTC
>.|TRBJ2-7|many|TRBV27
CASSLWAGSYEQYF
TGTGCCAGCAGTTTATGGGCAGGGTCCTACGAGCAGTACTTC
>.|TRBJ1-1|many|TRBV7-9
CASSLTRDTEAFF
TGTGCCAGCAGCTTAACCAGGGATACTGAAGCTTTCTTT
>.|TRBJ2-1|many|TRBV4-3
CASSQDGYRNSYNEQFF
TGCGCCAGCAGCCAAGACGGATACAGAAACTCCTACAATGAGCAGTTCTTC
>.|TRBJ2-5|many|TRBV10-3
CAISASTATEETQYF
TGTGCCATCAGTGCGTCGACAGCCACAGAAGAGACCCAGTACTTC
>.|TRBJ2-7|many|TRBV30
CAWSVLSSGVEQYF
TGTGCCTGGAGTGTACTAAGTTCCGGTGTGGAGCAGTACTTC
>TRBD1|TRBJ1-1|many|TRBV20-1
CSARQFPDRYTEAFF
TGCAGTGCTAGACAATTCCCGGACAGGTACACTGAAGCTTTCTTT
>TRBD2|TRBJ2-3|few|TRBV4-1
CASSQERGRGADTQYF
TGCGCCAGCAGCCAAGAACGGGGGAGGGGCGCAGATACGCAGTATTTT
>TRBD2|TRBJ2-7|many|TRBV29-1
CSVGLGLGAGGPGYEQYF
TGCAGCGTTGGTCTGGGCTTGGGTGCGGGAGGGCCGGGGTACGAGCAGTACTTC
>.|TRBJ2-7|many|TRBV7-6
CASSADRRVYF
TGTGCCAGCAGCGCGGACAGGAGGGTGTACTTC
>TRBD1|TRBJ2-5|few|TRBV7-2
CASSGDSQETQYF
TGTGCCAGCAGCGGGGACAGTCAAGAGACCCAGTACTTC
>.|TRBJ2-2|many|TRBV5-1
CASSWSPHGNTGELFF
TGCGCCAGCAGCTGGTCCCCACACGGGAACACCGGGGAGCTGTTTTTT
>.|TRBJ2-7|many|TRBV28
CASTLRGLAEQYF
TGTGCCAGCACTCTCCGCGGGCTAGCGGAGCAGTACTTC
>TRBD1|TRBJ2-1|many|TRBV12-3/TRBV12-4
CASMGTGVGEQFF
TGTGCCAGTATGGGGACAGGGGTCGGTGAGCAGTTCTTC
>.|TRBJ2-2|many|TRBV7-9
CASSFRTQNTGELFF
TGTGCCAGCAGCTTTCGGACCCAGAACACCGGGGAGCTGTTTTTT
>.|TRBJ2-5|many|TRBV29-1
CSVVPGRGARRETQYF
TGCAGCGTTGTCCCTGGCCGGGGTGCCCGTCGAGAGACCCAGTACTTC
>.|TRBJ1-1|many|TRBV24-1
CATCERHRNTEAFF
TGTGCCACCTGTGAGAGACACAGAAACACTGAAGCTTTCTTT
>.|TRBJ2-1|.|TRBV28
CASRLGGYNEQFF
TGTGCCAGCCGACTAGGGGGATACAATGAGCAGTTCTTC
>TRBD2|TRBJ2-3|many|TRBV9
CASSNSGRGGTDTQYF
TGTGCCAGCAGCAATAGCGGGAGAGGAGGGACAGATACGCAGTATTTT
>.|TRBJ2-2|few|TRBV15
CATSRAALNTGELFF
TGTGCCACCAGCAGAGCGGCGCTGAACACCGGGGAGCTGTTTTTT
>.|TRBJ2-3|many|TRBV7-9
CASSLAIGDTRTDTQYF
TGTGCCAGCAGCTTAGCGATCGGCGACACACGCACAGATACGCAGTATTTT
>.|TRBJ2-3|many|TRBV15
CATSNRGGTDTQYF
TGTGCCACCAGCAACAGGGGGGGAACAGATACGCAGTATTTT
>TRBD2|TRBJ2-5|few|TRBV11-2
CASSLLAGGTNGTQYF
TGTGCCAGCAGCTTACTAGCGGGAGGAACCAACGGGACCCAGTACTTC